The TCR beta chain described here comes from a study of siplizumab effects on memory and regulatory T cells. This clone came up once. Its antigen is unknown. Broader study findings: Mappable alloreactive CD4+ clones were on average about 62% Treg-derived with siplizumab, under 30% in controls. The naive T cell population seemed more diverse than memory cells and seemed a major contributor to the alloresponse.

Roughly 100,000 TCR templates were assayed per sample. Clones were sequenced by immunoSEQ multiplex PCR, and TCRdb holds only the in-frame ones, with some missing. The sample records approximately 75,000 clones, 93% being singletons. The CDR3 has 14 amino acids. The germline V gene encodes CDR1 SGHTA and CDR2 FQGNSA. V was pared by 1 base and J by 8 bases, with 11 bases between. The sequencing input was CD8+ T cells sorted from blood. This clonotype originated in a human donor in good health. The chain joins TRBV7-2 to TRBJ1-4, with D perhaps TRBD1 (6 bases). In DNA form, the CDR3 reads TGTGCCAGCAGCTTAGGAGGGGGGCAAGAAAAACTGTTTTTT. Translating gives CASSLGGGQEKLFF.